The source of this TCR beta chain is a study of blood T cell repertoires in COVID-19. Overall study context: Donors in the United States, Italy and Spain gave samples during acute or convalescent COVID-19. T cells, B-cell-depleted T cells, or PBMCs provided the cDNA or gDNA that served as material.

V was trimmed by 6 bases and J by 11 bases, leaving 19 bases between them. CDR3 length equals 13 residues. Germline lookup yields CDR1 MDHEN and CDR2 SYDVKM. Per the study methods: Amplifying reference gene primers gave estimates of nucleated cell counts. TCRdb's table, derived via immunoSEQ multiplex PCR, lists solely in-frame clones and lacks some. V and J calls plus clone size are reproduced from that table; the DNA served to infer D and trimming. The top ten hold around 3.9% of the sample, which has 100,000 or so clones, about 93% seen once. The V gene is TRBV28, the J gene TRBJ1-1; perhaps TRBD1 as D (5 bases). Sequences were obtained from peripheral blood. The TCR comes from a woman aged 45-59 years in a cohort sampled during active COVID-19. The CDR3 coding sequence is TGTGCCAGCAGGCTCAGGGCAGAACACTGGGCTTTCTTT. It yields the protein CASRLRAEHWAFF.